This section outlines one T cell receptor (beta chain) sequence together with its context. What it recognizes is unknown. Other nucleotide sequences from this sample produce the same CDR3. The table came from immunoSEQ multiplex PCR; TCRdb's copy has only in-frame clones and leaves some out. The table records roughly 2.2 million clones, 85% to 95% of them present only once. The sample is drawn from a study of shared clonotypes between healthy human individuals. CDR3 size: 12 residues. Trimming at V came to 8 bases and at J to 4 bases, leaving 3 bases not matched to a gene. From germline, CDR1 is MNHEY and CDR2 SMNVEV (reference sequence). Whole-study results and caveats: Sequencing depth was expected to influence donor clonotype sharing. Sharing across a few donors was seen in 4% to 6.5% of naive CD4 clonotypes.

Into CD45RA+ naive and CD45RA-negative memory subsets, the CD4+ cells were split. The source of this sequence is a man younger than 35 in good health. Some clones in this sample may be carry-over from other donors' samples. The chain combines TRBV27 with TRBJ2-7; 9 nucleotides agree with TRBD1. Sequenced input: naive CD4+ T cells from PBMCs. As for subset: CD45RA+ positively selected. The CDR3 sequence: CASRDRVYEQYF. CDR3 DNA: TGTGCCAGCCGGGACAGGGTTTACGAGCAGTACTTC.